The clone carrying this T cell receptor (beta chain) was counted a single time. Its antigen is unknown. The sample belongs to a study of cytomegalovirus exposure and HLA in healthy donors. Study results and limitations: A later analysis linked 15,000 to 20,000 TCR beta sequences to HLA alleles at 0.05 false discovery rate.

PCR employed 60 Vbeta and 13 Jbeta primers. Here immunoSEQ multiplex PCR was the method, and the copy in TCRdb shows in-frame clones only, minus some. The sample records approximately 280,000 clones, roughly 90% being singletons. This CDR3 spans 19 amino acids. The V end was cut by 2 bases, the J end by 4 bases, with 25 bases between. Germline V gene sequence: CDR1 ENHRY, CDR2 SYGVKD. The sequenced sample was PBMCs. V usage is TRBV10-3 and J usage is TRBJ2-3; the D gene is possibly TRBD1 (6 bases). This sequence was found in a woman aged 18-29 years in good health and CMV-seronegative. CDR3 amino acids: CAISEERQGRRVGPDTQYF. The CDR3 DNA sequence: TGTGCCATCAGTGAGGAACGCCAGGGGAGACGGGTTGGGCCAGATACGCAGTATTTT.